Below are 3 T cell receptor beta chains sequenced from a single sample in a study of monozygotic twins with inflammatory bowel disease. TCRdb reprocessed the 5' RACE reads and reports one entry per CDR3 protein, with no DNA. Recorded for this sample: 150,000 to 200,000 distinct CDR3 sequences. Specimen: blood. The receptors were gathered from a human donor with ulcerative colitis or Crohn's disease, or a healthy co-twin of an affected twin (not recorded which).

The CDR3 loop reads CSARGQGRTMDSNQPQHF. This sequence joins TRBV20-1 and TRBJ1-5. Germline CDR1 reads DFQATT; CDR2 reads SNEGSKA (reference sequence). This CDR3 region has 18 residues.

The chain joins TRBV6-2 or TRBV6-3 to TRBJ2-3; TCRdb's D call, TRBD2, is unchecked because there is no DNA. The CDR3 spans 16 residues. CDR1 and CDR2 from the germline V gene are MNHEY and SVGEGT. The CDR3 is CASSHTAVGRADTQYF.

V usage is TRBV5-6 and J usage is TRBJ2-1. CDR1 and CDR2 from the germline V gene are SGHDT and YYEEEE. CDR3 length: 17 residues. CDR3 region: CASSLGEIRDSYNEQFF.